Below are 13 T cell receptor beta chains sequenced from a single sample in a study of cytomegalovirus exposure and HLA in healthy donors. The study ran its PCR with 60 Vbeta and 13 Jbeta primers. TCRdb's copy holds only in-frame clones and misses some; the assay was immunoSEQ multiplex PCR. Of some 140,000 clones in the sample, around 79% are singletons; the top ten hold approximately 8%. The sequencing sample was made of PBMCs. The receptors stem from a man aged 30 to 39 in good health and CMV-seropositive.

The chain links TRBV7-2 to TRBJ2-1, with D possibly matching TRBD1 (6 bases). The CDR3 runs 15 residues. V gave up 2 bases and J gave up 15 bases, with 23 bases separating them. CDR1 and CDR2 (germline): SGHTA, FQGNSA. CDR3 residues: CASSLSSTGSTERFF. DNA of the CDR3: TGTGCCAGCAGCTTATCCTCCACAGGGTCAACAGAACGGTTCTTC.

The chain has TRBV9 and TRBJ2-1; 7 bases match TRBD2. From germline, CDR1 is SGDLS and CDR2 YYNGEE. V lost 3 bases to trimming and J lost 8 bases; unmatched junction nucleotides: 5. This CDR3 spans 13 amino acids. In nucleotides, the CDR3 is TGTGCCAGCAGCGGACCTAGCGGAGATGAGCAGTTCTTC. Its protein is CASSGPSGDEQFF. The entire variable domain, with the rest obtained from reference TRBV9 and TRBJ2-1, is as follows: DSGVTQTPKHLITATGQRVTLRCSPRSGDLSVYWYQQSLDQGLQFLIQYYNGEERAKGNILERFSAQQFPDLHSELNLSSLELGDSALYFCASSGPSGDEQFFGPGTRLTVL.

V gene TRBV10-3 combines with J gene TRBJ1-3, with a tentative D call TRBD1 (5 bases). V was pared by 4 bases and J by 1 base, with 11 bases between. The length of the CDR3 is 15 residues. The germline gives CDR1 ENHRY, CDR2 SYGVKD. The CDR3 nucleotides read TGTGCCATCAGTGGAGGGGACTTTTCTGGAAACACCATATATTTT. Translation: CAISGGDFSGNTIYF.

This chain uses TRBV18 with TRBJ1-1; no clear D. This CDR3 contains 13 residues. The V end was cut by 0 bases, the J end by 11 bases, with 13 bases between. CDR1 and CDR2 from the germline V gene are KGHSH and LQKENI. The CDR3 DNA sequence: TGTGCCAGCTCACCACCGGTGCAGGCCGCGGCTTTCTTT. This sequence encodes CASSPPVQAAAFF.

The chain has TRBV9 and TRBJ2-3; 11 bases fit TRBD2. Unmatched junction bases numbered 10, after V lost 3 bases and J lost 4 bases. CDR1 SGDLS and CDR2 YYNGEE come from the germline V gene. The CDR3 spans 17 residues. The CDR3 here is CASSAPFSGRASDTQYF. CDR3 nucleotide sequence: TGTGCCAGCAGCGCCCCTTTTAGCGGGAGGGCCTCAGATACGCAGTATTTT.

This clone was seen more than once but under ten times. The rearrangement joins TRBV28 to TRBJ1-5; D is perhaps TRBD1 (5 bases). There are 14 residues in the CDR3. V lost 5 bases, J lost 2 bases, and 10 bases lay in between. Looked up from germline, CDR1 is MDHEN and CDR2 is SYDVKM. CDR3: CASSRREGNQPQHF. In DNA, the CDR3 is TGTGCCAGCAGTCGCAGGGAGGGCAATCAGCCCCAGCATTTT.

V gene TRBV6-1 combines with J gene TRBJ2-7; a weak D match, TRBD2 (6 bases). Between the trimmed V and J ends, which lost 2 bases and 3 bases, there was a span of 17 bases. Germline CDR1 is MNHNS and CDR2 is SASEGT. The CDR3 runs to 16 residues. For the CDR3, the DNA is TGTGCCAGCAGTGAACCAAGGGAGGTCCAGCTCTACGAGCAGTACTTC. Its protein is CASSEPREVQLYEQYF.

This rearrangement joins TRBV7-3 to TRBJ1-3; a possible D gene is TRBD1 (6 bases). The CDR3 sequence is 15 residues long. CDR1 and CDR2 from the germline V gene are SGHTA and FQGTGA. Trimming stripped 5 bases from V and 4 bases from J, with 15 bases between. CDR3 loop: CASSPSAQGGNTIYF. For the CDR3, the DNA is TGTGCCAGCAGCCCATCCGCGCAGGGGGGAAACACCATATATTTT.

The chain couples TRBV6-5 to TRBJ2-1; 9 nucleotides line up with TRBD1. Trimming took 4 bases from V and 5 from J; bases not matched to a gene: 6. The CDR3 has 15 amino acids. The germline V gene encodes CDR1 MNHEY and CDR2 SVGAGI. CDR3 region: CASSSGQGLNNEQFF. The CDR3 DNA reads TGTGCCAGCAGTTCGGGACAGGGTTTGAACAATGAGCAGTTCTTC.

This clone appeared a single time. The chain links TRBV7-6 to TRBJ2-7; 9 bases agree with TRBD1. V gave up 11 bases and J gave up 2 bases; unmatched junction bases: 1. The CDR3 sequence is 11 residues long. Germline V gene sequence: CDR1 SGHVS, CDR2 FNYEAQ. CDR3 sequence reads: CAGTGTYEQYF. The CDR3 DNA is TGTGCCGGGACAGGGACCTACGAGCAGTACTTC.

The chain carries TRBV6-4 and TRBJ2-1, with 9 bases that match TRBD2. Germline V gives CDR1 MRHNA, CDR2 SNTAGT. The trim removed 2 bases at V and 9 bases at J, leaving 2 bases unmatched. The CDR3 is 13 residues long. The CDR3 DNA follows: TGTGCCAGCAGTGACCTAGCGGGGTCTGAGCAGTTCTTC. As protein: CASSDLAGSEQFF.

This clone was seen a handful of times. V usage is TRBV6-5 and J usage is TRBJ1-1, with a possible D match to TRBD1 (6 bases). CDR1 is MNHEY and CDR2 is SVGAGI in the germline V gene. This CDR3 has 15 residues. Trimming left V 0 bases short and J 0 bases short, with 8 bases between. Written as DNA, the CDR3 is TGTGCCAGCAGTTACTCCGGGACACTGAACACTGAAGCTTTCTTT. Its protein product is CASSYSGTLNTEAFF.

On this clone: Compared with germline, one end of the junction differs, possibly owing to a read error. The rearrangement joins TRBV2 to TRBJ1-1, with D hard to call. This CDR3 has 12 residues. CDR1 and CDR2 (germline): SNHLY, FYNNEI. The CDR3 sequence is CASSEVEEGCNF. The CDR3 DNA sequence: TGTGCCAGCAGTGAGGTGGAGGAAGGGTGTAACTTT.